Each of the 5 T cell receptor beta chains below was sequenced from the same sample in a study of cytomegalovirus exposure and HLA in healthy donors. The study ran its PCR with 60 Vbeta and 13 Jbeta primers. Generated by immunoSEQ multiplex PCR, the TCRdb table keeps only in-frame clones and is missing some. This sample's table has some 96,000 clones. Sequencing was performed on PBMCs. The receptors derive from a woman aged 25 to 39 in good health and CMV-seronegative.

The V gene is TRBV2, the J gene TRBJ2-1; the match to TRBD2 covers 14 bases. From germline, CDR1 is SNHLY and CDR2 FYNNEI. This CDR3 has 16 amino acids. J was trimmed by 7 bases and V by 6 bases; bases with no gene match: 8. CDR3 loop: CASSLRLAGGRNEQFF. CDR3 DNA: TGTGCCAGCAGCCTCAGACTAGCGGGGGGGAGGAATGAGCAGTTCTTC.

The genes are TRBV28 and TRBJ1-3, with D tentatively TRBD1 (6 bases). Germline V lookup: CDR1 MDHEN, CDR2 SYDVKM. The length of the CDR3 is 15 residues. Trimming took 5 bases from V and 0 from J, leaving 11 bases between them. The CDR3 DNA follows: TGTGCCAGCAGTGAGGACAGACCCTCTGGAAACACCATATATTTT. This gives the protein CASSEDRPSGNTIYF.

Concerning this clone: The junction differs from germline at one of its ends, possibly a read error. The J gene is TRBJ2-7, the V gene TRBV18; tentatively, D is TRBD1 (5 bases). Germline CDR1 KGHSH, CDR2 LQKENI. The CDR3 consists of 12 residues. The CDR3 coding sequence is TGTGCCAGCCCACCACAGAGGACACGGCAGTACTTC. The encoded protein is CASPPQRTRQYF.

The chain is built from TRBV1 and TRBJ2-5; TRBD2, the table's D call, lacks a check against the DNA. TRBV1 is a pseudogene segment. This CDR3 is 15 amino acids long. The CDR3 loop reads CTSSPASGNQETQYF. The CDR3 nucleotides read TGCACCAGCAGCCCCGCCAGCGGGAACCAAGAGACCCAGTACTTC.

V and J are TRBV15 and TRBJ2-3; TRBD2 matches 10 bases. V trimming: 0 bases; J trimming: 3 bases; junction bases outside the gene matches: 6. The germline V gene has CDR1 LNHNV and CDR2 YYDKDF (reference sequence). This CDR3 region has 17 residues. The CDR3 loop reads CATSREGTSDGTDTQYF. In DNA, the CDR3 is TGTGCCACCAGCAGAGAAGGGACTAGCGATGGGACAGATACGCAGTATTTT. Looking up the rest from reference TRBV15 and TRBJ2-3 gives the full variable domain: DAMVIQNPRYQVTQFGKPVTLSCSQTLNHNVMYWYQQKSSQAPKLLFHYYDKDFNNEADTPDNFQSRRPNTSFCFLDIRSPGLGDTAMYLCATSREGTSDGTDTQYFGPGTRLTVL.